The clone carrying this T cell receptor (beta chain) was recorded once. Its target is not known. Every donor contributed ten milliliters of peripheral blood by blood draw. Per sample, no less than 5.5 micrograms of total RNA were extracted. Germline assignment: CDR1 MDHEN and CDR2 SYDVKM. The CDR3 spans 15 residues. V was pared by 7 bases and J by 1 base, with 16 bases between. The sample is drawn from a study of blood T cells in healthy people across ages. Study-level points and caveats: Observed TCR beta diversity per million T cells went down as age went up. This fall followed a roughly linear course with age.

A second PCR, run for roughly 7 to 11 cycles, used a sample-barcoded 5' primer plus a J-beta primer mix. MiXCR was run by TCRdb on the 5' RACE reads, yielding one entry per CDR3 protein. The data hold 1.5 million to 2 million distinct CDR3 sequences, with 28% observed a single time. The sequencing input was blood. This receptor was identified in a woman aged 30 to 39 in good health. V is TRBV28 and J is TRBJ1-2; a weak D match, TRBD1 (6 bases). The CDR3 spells CASNLPSRGNYGYTF. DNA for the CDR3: TGTGCCAGCAACCTCCCTTCCAGGGGTAACTATGGCTACACCTTC.